This T cell receptor beta chain derives from a study of blood T cell repertoires in COVID-19. Study information: Material from acute and convalescent COVID-19 was sourced from the United States, Italy and Spain. In each case, the material was cDNA or gDNA derived from T cells, B-cell-depleted T cells, or PBMCs.

Study processing details: Amplified reference gene primers provided the basis for estimating nucleated cell counts. Data came from immunoSEQ multiplex PCR; TCRdb stores just in-frame clones and leaves some out. That table gives V, J and clone size, and the DNA gave D and trimming. The sample consists of 130,000 or so clones, around four fifths of them appearing once. V shed 0 bases, J shed 8 bases, and the junction held 6 bases outside the gene matches. The germline V gene encodes CDR1 MNHEY and CDR2 SVGAGI. The CDR3 is 15 residues long. This clone turned up a few times. The specimen was peripheral blood. The receptor comes from a human donor in a cohort sampled during active COVID-19. This chain joins TRBV6-5 and TRBJ2-1, with 8 positions matching TRBD1. The CDR3 protein is CASSYSTFRGHEQFF. The DNA for the CDR3 is TGTGCCAGCAGTTACTCGACGTTCAGGGGGCATGAGCAGTTCTTC.